This TCR beta chain was identified during a study of T cell changes during pregnancy in multiple sclerosis. This table comes from immunoSEQ multiplex PCR, and its TCRdb copy is limited to in-frame clones, with some not included. The sample lists tens of thousands of clones, approximately 87% occurring once. V lost 4 bases, J lost 4 bases, and 3 bases stayed unmatched. The CDR3 loop spans 15 amino acids. Germline CDR1 is MGHRA and CDR2 is YSYEKL. The sequences come from peripheral blood, collected after pregnancy. The V and J genes are TRBV4-1 and TRBJ2-7; 14 nucleotides align to TRBD2. The receptor's source is a female donor in good health, enrolled as a control in a pregnancy study. As DNA, the CDR3 is TGCGCCAGCAGCCCCGGGACTAGCGGGAGTTACGAGCAGTACTTC. Translating it yields CASSPGTSGSYEQYF.